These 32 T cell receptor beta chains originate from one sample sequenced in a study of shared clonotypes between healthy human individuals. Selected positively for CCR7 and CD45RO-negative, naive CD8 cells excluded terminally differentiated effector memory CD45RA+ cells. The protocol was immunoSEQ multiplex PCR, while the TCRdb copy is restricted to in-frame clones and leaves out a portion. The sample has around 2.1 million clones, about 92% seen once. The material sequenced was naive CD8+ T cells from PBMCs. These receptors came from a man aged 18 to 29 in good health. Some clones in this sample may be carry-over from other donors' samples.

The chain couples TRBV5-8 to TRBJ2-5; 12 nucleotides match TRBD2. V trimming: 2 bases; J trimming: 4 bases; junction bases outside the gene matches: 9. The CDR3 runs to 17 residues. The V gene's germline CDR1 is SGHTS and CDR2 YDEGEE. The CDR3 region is CASSLNRLAGEAETQYF. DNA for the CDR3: TGTGCCAGCAGCTTAAACCGACTAGCGGGAGAGGCAGAGACCCAGTACTTC. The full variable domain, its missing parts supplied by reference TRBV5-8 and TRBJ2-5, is EAGVTQSPTHLIKTRGQQATLRCSPISGHTSVYWYQQALGLGLQFLLWYDEGEERNRGNFPPRFSGRQFPNYSSELNVNALELEDSALYLCASSLNRLAGEAETQYFGPGTRLLVL.

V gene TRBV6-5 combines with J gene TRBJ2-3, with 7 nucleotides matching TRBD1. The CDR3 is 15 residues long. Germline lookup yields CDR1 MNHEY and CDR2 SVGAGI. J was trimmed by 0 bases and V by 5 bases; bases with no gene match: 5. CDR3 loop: CASSLRDSSTDTQYF. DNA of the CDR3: TGTGCCAGCAGTCTAAGGGACAGTAGCACAGATACGCAGTATTTT.

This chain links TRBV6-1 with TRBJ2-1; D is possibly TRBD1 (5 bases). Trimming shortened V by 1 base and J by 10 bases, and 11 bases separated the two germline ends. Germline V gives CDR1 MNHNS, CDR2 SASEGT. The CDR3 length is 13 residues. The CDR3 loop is CASSEEGWREQFF. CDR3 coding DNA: TGTGCCAGCAGTGAAGAGGGGTGGAGAGAGCAGTTCTTC.

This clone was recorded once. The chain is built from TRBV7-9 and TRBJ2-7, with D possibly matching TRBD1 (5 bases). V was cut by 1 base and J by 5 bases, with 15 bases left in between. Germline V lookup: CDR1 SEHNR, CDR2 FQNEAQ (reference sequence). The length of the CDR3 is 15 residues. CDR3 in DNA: TGTGCCAGCAGCTTAGGAGCAGGGATTATCCACGAGCAGTACTTC. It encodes CASSLGAGIIHEQYF.

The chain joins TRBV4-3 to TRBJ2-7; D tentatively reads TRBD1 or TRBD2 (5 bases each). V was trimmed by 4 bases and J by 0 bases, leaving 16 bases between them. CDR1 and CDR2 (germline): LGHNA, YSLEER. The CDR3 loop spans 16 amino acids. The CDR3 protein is CASSPVRDRSSYEQYF. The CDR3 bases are TGCGCCAGCAGCCCAGTACGGGACCGGAGCTCCTACGAGCAGTACTTC.

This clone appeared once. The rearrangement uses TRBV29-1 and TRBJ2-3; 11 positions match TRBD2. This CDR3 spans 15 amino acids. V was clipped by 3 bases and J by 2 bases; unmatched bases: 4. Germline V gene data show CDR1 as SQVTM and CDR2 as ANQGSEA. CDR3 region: CSVDGTSGPTDTQYF. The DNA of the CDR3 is TGCAGCGTTGATGGGACTAGCGGACCCACAGATACGCAGTATTTT.

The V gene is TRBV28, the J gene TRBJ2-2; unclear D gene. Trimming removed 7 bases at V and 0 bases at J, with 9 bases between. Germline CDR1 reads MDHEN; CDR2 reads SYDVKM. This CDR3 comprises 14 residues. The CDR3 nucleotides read TGTGCCAGCAAAAGACTCGCGAACACCGGGGAGCTGTTTTTT. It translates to CASKRLANTGELFF.

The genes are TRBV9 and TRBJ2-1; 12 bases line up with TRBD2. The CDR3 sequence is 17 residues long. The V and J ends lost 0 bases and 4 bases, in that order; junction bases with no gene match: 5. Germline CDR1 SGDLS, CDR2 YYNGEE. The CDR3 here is CASSVGPLAGGYNEQFF. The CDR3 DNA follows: TGTGCCAGCAGCGTAGGGCCCCTAGCGGGAGGGTACAATGAGCAGTTCTTC.

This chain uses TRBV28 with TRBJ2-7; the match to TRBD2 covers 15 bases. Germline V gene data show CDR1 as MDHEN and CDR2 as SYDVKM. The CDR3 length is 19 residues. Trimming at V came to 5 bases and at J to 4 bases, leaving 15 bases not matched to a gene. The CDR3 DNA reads TGTGCCAGCAGTCGGGGGGTGAGGACTAGCGGGAGGGCCGTGTACGAGCAGTACTTC. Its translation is CASSRGVRTSGRAVYEQYF.

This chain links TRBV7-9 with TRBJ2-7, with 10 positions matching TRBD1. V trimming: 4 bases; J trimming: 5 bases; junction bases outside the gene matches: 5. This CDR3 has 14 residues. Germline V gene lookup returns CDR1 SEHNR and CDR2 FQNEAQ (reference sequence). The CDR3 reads CASSSGQGRDEQYF. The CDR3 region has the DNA TGTGCCAGCAGCTCGGGACAGGGGAGGGACGAGCAGTACTTC.

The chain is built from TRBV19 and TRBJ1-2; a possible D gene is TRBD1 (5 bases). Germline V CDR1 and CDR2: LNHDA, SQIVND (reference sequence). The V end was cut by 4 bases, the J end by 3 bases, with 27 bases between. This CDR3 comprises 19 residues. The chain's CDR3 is CASSTNMPQERGKDYGYTF. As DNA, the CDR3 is TGTGCCAGTAGTACAAACATGCCCCAGGAGAGGGGAAAGGACTATGGCTACACCTTC.

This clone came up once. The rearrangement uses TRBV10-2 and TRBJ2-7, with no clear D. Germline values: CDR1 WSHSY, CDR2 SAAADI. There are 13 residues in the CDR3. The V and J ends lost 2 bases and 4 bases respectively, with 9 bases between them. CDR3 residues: CASSEGQAYEQYF. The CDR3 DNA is TGCGCCAGCAGTGAGGGGCAGGCGTACGAGCAGTACTTC.

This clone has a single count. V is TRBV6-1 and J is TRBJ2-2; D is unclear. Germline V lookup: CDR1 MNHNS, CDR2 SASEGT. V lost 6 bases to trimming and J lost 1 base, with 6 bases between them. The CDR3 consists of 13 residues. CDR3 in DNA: TGTGCCAGCAGGCACTTGAACACCGGGGAGCTGTTTTTT. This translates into CASRHLNTGELFF.

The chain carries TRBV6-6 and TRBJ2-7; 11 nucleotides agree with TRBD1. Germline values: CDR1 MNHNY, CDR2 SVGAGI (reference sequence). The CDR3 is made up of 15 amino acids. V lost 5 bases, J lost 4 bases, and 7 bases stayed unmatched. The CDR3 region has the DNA TGTGCCAGCAGTGCAGCCGGACAGGGGGCATACGAGCAGTACTTC. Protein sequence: CASSAAGQGAYEQYF.

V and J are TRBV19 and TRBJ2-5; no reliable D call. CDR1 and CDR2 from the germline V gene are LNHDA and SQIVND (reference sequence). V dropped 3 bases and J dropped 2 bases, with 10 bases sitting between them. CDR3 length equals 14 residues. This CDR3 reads CASSILGKQETQYF. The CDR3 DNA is TGTGCCAGTAGTATTCTGGGCAAGCAAGAGACCCAGTACTTC.

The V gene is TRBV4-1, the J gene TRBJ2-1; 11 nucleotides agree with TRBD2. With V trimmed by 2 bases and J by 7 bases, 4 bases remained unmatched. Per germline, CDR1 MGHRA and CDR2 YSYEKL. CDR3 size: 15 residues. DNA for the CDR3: TGCGCCAGCAGCCAATTAGCGGGAGGGGGTAATGAGCAGTTCTTC. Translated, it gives CASSQLAGGGNEQFF.

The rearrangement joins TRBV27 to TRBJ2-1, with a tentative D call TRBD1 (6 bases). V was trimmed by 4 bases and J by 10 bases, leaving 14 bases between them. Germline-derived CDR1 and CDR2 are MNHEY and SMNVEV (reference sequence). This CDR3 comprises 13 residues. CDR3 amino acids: CASSWGPGTEQFF. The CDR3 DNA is TGTGCCAGCAGTTGGGGCCCAGGGACAGAGCAGTTCTTC.

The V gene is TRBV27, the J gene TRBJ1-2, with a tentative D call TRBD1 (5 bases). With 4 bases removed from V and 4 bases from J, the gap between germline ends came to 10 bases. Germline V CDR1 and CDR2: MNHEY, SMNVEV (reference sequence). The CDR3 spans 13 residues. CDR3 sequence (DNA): TGTGCCAGCAGTTCGGGGGTCGGCTATGGCTACACCTTC. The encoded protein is CASSSGVGYGYTF.

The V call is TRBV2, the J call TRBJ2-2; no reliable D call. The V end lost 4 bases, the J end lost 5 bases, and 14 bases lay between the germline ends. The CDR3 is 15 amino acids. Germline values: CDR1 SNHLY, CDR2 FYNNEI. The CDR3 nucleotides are TGTGCCAGCAGTGCGTCGATGTTAGGGACCGGGGAGCTGTTTTTT. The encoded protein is CASSASMLGTGELFF.

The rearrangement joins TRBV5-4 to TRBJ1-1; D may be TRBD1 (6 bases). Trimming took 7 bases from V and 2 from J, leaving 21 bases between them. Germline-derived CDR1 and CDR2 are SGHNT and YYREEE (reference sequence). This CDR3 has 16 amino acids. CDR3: CASLSRDTNPNTEAFF. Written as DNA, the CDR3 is TGTGCCAGCTTAAGCCGGGACACAAATCCAAACACTGAAGCTTTCTTT.

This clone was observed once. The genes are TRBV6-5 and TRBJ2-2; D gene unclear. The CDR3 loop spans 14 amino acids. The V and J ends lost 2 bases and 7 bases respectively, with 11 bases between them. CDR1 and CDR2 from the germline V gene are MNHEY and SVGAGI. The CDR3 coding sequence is TGTGCCAGCAGTTACATCGAGAGGAGCGGGGAGCTGTTTTTT. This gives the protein CASSYIERSGELFF.

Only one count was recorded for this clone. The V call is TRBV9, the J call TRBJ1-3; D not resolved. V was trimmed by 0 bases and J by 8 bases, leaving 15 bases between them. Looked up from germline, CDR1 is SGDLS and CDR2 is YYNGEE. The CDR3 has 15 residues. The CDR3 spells CASSVVGSVADTIYF. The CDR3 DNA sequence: TGTGCCAGCAGCGTAGTGGGATCGGTTGCGGACACCATATATTTT.

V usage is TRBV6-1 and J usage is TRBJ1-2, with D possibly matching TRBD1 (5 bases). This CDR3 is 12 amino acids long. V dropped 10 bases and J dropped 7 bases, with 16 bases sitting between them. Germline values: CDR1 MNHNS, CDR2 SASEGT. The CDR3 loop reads CATPIPGLGYTF. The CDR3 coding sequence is TGTGCCACCCCAATTCCGGGACTTGGCTACACCTTC.

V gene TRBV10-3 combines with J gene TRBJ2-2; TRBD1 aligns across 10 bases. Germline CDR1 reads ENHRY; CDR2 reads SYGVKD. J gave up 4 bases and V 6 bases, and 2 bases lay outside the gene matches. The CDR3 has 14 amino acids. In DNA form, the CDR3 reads TGTGCCATCAGGACAGGGGGCATCACCGGGGAGCTGTTTTTT. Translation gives CAIRTGGITGELFF.

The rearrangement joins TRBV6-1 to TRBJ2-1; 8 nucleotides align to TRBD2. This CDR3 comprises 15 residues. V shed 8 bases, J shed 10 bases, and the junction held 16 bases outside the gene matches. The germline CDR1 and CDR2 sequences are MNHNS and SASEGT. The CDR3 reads CASRYFGRALGEQFF. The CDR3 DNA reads TGTGCCAGCCGGTACTTCGGGAGGGCCCTTGGGGAGCAGTTCTTC.

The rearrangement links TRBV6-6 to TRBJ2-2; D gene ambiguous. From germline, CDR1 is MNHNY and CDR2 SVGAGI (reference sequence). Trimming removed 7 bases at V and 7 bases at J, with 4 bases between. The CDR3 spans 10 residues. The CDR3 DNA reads TGTGCCAGCAAGGACGGGGAGCTGTTTTTT. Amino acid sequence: CASKDGELFF.

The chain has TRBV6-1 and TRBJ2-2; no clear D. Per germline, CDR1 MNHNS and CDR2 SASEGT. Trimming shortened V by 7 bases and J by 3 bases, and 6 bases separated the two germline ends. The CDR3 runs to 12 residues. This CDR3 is CASTLHTGELFF. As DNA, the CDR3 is TGTGCCAGCACATTGCACACCGGGGAGCTGTTTTTT.

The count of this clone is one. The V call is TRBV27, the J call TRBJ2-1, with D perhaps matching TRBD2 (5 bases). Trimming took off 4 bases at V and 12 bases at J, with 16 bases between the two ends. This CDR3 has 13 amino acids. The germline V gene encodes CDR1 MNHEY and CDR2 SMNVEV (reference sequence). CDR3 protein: CASSSPADVTQFF. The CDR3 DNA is TGTGCCAGCAGTTCCCCAGCGGACGTAACGCAGTTCTTC.

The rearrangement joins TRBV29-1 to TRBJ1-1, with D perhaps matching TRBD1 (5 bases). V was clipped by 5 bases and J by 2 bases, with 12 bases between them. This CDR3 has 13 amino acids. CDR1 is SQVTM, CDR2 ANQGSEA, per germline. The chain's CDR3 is CSVSIGDNTEAFF. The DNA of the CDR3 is TGCAGCGTTAGTATAGGGGATAACACTGAAGCTTTCTTT.

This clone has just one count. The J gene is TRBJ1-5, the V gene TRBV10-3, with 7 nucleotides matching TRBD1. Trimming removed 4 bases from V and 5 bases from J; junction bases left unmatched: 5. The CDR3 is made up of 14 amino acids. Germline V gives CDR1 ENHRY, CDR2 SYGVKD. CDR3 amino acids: CAISATGDHQPQHF. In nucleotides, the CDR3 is TGTGCCATCAGTGCAACAGGGGATCATCAGCCCCAGCATTTT.

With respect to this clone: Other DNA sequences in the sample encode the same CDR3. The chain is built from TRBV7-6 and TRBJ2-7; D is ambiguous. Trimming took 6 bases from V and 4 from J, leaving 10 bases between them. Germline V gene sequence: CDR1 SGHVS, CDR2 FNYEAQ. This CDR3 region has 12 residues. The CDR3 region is CASSLEPYEQYF. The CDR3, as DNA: TGTGCCAGCAGTCTAGAGCCATACGAGCAGTACTTC.

The CDR3, as DNA: TGTGCCAGCAGCTTATACTCCGTCGGTGCGGTTCGGGAGACCCAGTACTTC. This translates into CASSLYSVGAVRETQYF. J is TRBJ2-5 and V is TRBV11-2; D uncertain. The germline V gene encodes CDR1 SGHAT and CDR2 FQNNGV. CDR3 length: 17 amino acids. The V end lost 2 bases, the J end lost 5 bases, and 21 bases lay between the germline ends.